This T cell receptor beta chain stems from a study of T cells in Graves' hyperthyroidism and ophthalmopathy. The CDR3 loop spans 18 amino acids. V shed 2 bases and J 1 base; nucleotides not matched to a gene: 9. Germline assignment: CDR1 LGHNA and CDR2 YNFKEQ. The source material, RNA transcripts, was used to amplify TCR beta CDR3 regions. An initial round of RT-PCR targeting the TCR CDR3 relied on the HTBI primer set. TCRdb used MiXCR to reprocess the multiplex PCR reads, holding one entry per CDR3 protein. The table lists some 50,000 distinct CDR3 sequences, around 48% of them singletons. The material sequenced was blood. This chain uses TRBV4-2 with TRBJ2-3; 10 bases align to TRBD2. The receptor was isolated from a woman aged 50 to 65 with Graves' ophthalmopathy. CDR3 coding DNA: TGTGCCAGCAGCCAATTCCCGTCGGGGACTAGCGGCACAGATACGCAGTATTTT. Protein product: CASSQFPSGTSGTDTQYF.